These 22 T cell receptor beta chains were all obtained from the same sample, sequenced in a study of blood T cell repertoires in COVID-19. Only in-frame clones appear in the TCRdb table, and some are missing; sequencing was by immunoSEQ multiplex PCR. The sample lists a few hundred thousand clones; 80% to 90% were seen once. Sequencing was performed on PBMCs or T cells enriched from blood (not recorded which). The receptor source for this set is a man aged 40-50 years in a cohort exposed to, infected with or recovered from COVID-19 (not recorded which).

The rearrangement links TRBV5-1 to TRBJ2-6; 7 nucleotides agree with TRBD2. J was trimmed by 0 bases and V by 2 bases; bases with no gene match: 11. From germline, CDR1 is SGHRS and CDR2 YFSETQ. The CDR3 is made up of 19 amino acids. The DNA for the CDR3 is TGCGCCAGCAGCTTCTCCGGGACTATCGGTGGCTCTGGGGCCAACGTCCTGACTTTC. Encoded protein: CASSFSGTIGGSGANVLTF.

This clone appeared a few times. Written as DNA, the CDR3 is TGTGCCAGCAGCTTCACAGGGGACGCTGGCTACACCTTC. Its protein is CASSFTGDAGYTF. J is TRBJ1-2 and V is TRBV7-9; 7 bases fit TRBD1. Germline CDR1 is SEHNR and CDR2 is FQNEAQ (reference sequence). CDR3 length: 13 residues. Trimming cost V 3 bases and J 7 bases; bases outside gene matches: 5.

The chain employs TRBV5-1 and TRBJ1-1, with D unclear. Germline V gene sequence: CDR1 SGHRS, CDR2 YFSETQ. CDR3 length: 14 residues. Trimming removed 4 bases from V and 0 bases from J, with 10 bases in between. CDR3 sequence reads: CASSLGSLNTEAFF. CDR3 nucleotides: TGCGCCAGCAGCCTCGGGTCCCTGAACACTGAAGCTTTCTTT.

This clone was found once. This chain connects TRBV10-3 to TRBJ1-3; D gene ambiguous. The CDR3 runs 14 residues. The ends were cut back, 3 bases at V and 1 base at J, with 7 bases in the middle. Germline lookup yields CDR1 ENHRY and CDR2 SYGVKD. The CDR3 is CAISDGRSGNTIYF. DNA of the CDR3: TGTGCCATCAGTGATGGCAGGTCTGGAAACACCATATATTTT.

This chain joins TRBV6-8 and TRBJ1-6, with D possibly being TRBD1 (5 bases). Trimming cost V 6 bases and J 10 bases, with 13 bases left between them. The CDR3 spans 13 residues. Per germline, CDR1 MNHGY and CDR2 SAAAGT. This CDR3 is CASRPGGGSPLHF. CDR3 DNA sequence: TGTGCCAGCAGACCGGGCGGGGGGTCACCCCTCCACTTT.

This chain joins TRBV30 and TRBJ2-7; the D gene is possibly TRBD2 (5 bases). Germline CDR1 and CDR2: GTSNPN and SVGIG (reference sequence). V gave up 2 bases and J gave up 2 bases, with 10 bases separating them. The CDR3 is 13 residues long. The CDR3 is CAWSRGWAYEQYF. The CDR3 nucleotides are TGTGCCTGGAGTCGGGGATGGGCCTACGAGCAGTACTTC. The whole variable domain, filled in from reference TRBV30 and TRBJ2-7, reads SQTIHQWPATLVQPVGSPLSLECTVEGTSNPNLYWYRQAAGRGLQLLFYSVGIGQISSEVPQNLSASRPQDRQFILSSKKLLLSDSGFYLCAWSRGWAYEQYFGPGTRLTVT.

V is TRBV2 and J is TRBJ1-2; D remains unclear. In germline, CDR1 is SNHLY, CDR2 FYNNEI. V lost 4 bases and J 8 bases, leaving 17 bases between the germline ends. The CDR3 totals 14 residues. CDR3 sequence (DNA): TGTGCCAGCAGTGGACCAGGAGCGGTGGGGGGCTACACCTTC. This sequence encodes CASSGPGAVGGYTF.

The gene calls are TRBV29-1 and TRBJ2-7; TRBD2 might be the D (7 bases). There are 13 residues in the CDR3. Germline V gives CDR1 SQVTM, CDR2 ANQGSEA. Trimming stripped 0 bases from V and 6 bases from J, with 12 bases between. Here the CDR3 reads CSVEERGGPEQYF. The CDR3 nucleotides are TGCAGCGTTGAAGAAAGGGGGGGGCCCGAGCAGTACTTC.

The chain links TRBV5-4 to TRBJ2-1, with 7 bases lining up with TRBD2. This CDR3 is built from 15 residues. V was pared by 6 bases and J by 9 bases, with 15 bases of the junction left unmatched. Germline V gene sequence: CDR1 SGHNT, CDR2 YYREEE (reference sequence). For the CDR3, the DNA is TGTGCCAGCACCACCGGTTGGGGCGGGAGAGGTGAGCAGTTCTTC. Amino acids: CASTTGWGGRGEQFF.

This sequence joins TRBV27 and TRBJ1-1; perhaps TRBD1 as D (6 bases). Trimming left V 5 bases short and J 1 base short, with 14 bases between. The CDR3 contains 15 residues. Germline V CDR1 and CDR2: MNHEY, SMNVEV (reference sequence). Written as DNA, the CDR3 is TGTGCCAGCAGTCCCCTGGGGGGGGCGAACACTGAAGCTTTCTTT. It specifies CASSPLGGANTEAFF.

The V and J genes are TRBV19 and TRBJ2-5; D is ambiguous. Per germline, CDR1 LNHDA and CDR2 SQIVND (reference sequence). This CDR3 region has 14 residues. Trimming shortened V by 1 base and J by 4 bases, and 10 bases separated the two germline ends. The CDR3 DNA follows: TGTGCCAGTAGTATAGGGGCTGTCCGAGAGACCCAGTACTTC. This sequence encodes CASSIGAVRETQYF.

J is TRBJ2-3 and V is TRBV7-2, with D unclear. The germline V gene encodes CDR1 SGHTA and CDR2 FQGNSA. CDR3 length equals 16 residues. The germline V and J ends were trimmed by 0 bases and 1 base, with 11 bases remaining between them. In DNA form, the CDR3 reads TGTGCCAGCAGCTTAGCCCAGGTTAAGGGCACAGATACGCAGTATTTT. It codes for CASSLAQVKGTDTQYF.

A word on this clone: Distinct nucleotide sequences in the sample also encode this CDR3. The gene calls are TRBV3-1 (or the pseudogene TRBV3-2) and TRBJ2-1, with TRBD2 as a possible D gene (5 bases). Trimming stripped 1 base from V and 0 bases from J, with 13 bases between. The CDR3 totals 17 residues. Germline V gene sequence: CDR1 LGHDT, CDR2 YNNKEL (reference sequence). CDR3 in amino acids: CASSQGGAASSYNEQFF. The CDR3 coding sequence is TGTGCCAGCAGCCAAGGGGGAGCGGCTAGCTCCTACAATGAGCAGTTCTTC.

The table lists this clone with a count of one. The rearrangement links TRBV19 to TRBJ1-2, with a weak D call TRBD1 (6 bases). From germline, CDR1 is LNHDA and CDR2 SQIVND (reference sequence). Trimming took 5 bases from V and 3 from J, leaving 22 bases between them. This CDR3 has 17 amino acids. Here the CDR3 DNA reads TGTGCCAGTAGTCCGGTTCAAGTTGGACAGCGACACTATGGCTACACCTTC. Amino acid sequence: CASSPVQVGQRHYGYTF.

The chain links TRBV7-9 to TRBJ1-2; 7 nucleotides agree with TRBD1. This CDR3 has 12 amino acids. Germline V gene lookup returns CDR1 SEHNR and CDR2 FQNEAQ (reference sequence). V gave up 5 bases and J gave up 11 bases; unmatched junction bases: 8. This CDR3 reads CASSPGTVKYTF. As DNA, the CDR3 is TGTGCCAGCAGCCCCGGGACAGTCAAATACACCTTC. Based on the CDR3 plus reference TRBV7-9 and TRBJ1-2, the full variable domain is DTGVSQNPRHKITKRGQNVTFRCDPISEHNRLYWYRQTLGQGPEFLTYFQNEAQLEKSRLLSDRFSAERPKGSFSTLEIQRTEQGDSAMYLCASSPGTVKYTFGSGTRLTVV.

V is TRBV4-1 and J is TRBJ2-1, with 8 nucleotides matching TRBD2. Germline CDR1 and CDR2: MGHRA and YSYEKL. This CDR3 region has 13 residues. The ends lost 4 bases at V and 9 bases at J; junction bases unmatched: 5. The CDR3 DNA reads as TGCGCCAGCAGCCGCGTAGCGGGAAGTGAGCAGTTCTTC. This gives the protein CASSRVAGSEQFF.

The rearrangement links TRBV6-1 to TRBJ2-7, with TRBD2 identical over 8 bases. J lost 2 bases, V lost 4 bases, and 10 bases had no gene match. The CDR3 spans 16 residues. CDR1 is MNHNS, CDR2 SASEGT, per germline. CDR3: CASSADLAGPTYEQYF. In nucleotides, the CDR3 is TGTGCCAGCAGTGCTGACCTAGCGGGCCCCACCTACGAGCAGTACTTC.

The chain's CDR3 is CASSPNRGLPSTDTQYF. The DNA of the CDR3 is TGTGCCAGCAGTCCTAACCGGGGACTTCCTAGCACAGATACGCAGTATTTT. The J gene is TRBJ2-3, the V gene TRBV28; TRBD2 is a possible D gene (6 bases). The CDR3 is 17 amino acids. The germline V and J ends were trimmed by 5 bases and 0 bases, with 18 bases remaining between them. The germline gives CDR1 MDHEN, CDR2 SYDVKM.

This chain joins TRBV5-6 and TRBJ2-1; 9 bases match TRBD1. Trimming at V came to 1 base and at J to 8 bases, leaving 7 bases not matched to a gene. The V gene's germline CDR1 is SGHDT and CDR2 YYEEEE. CDR3 size: 15 residues. In DNA, the CDR3 is TGTGCCAGCAGCTTGCCGGGACAGGGCTTTGATGAGCAGTTCTTC. Translated: CASSLPGQGFDEQFF. The full variable domain, its missing parts supplied by reference TRBV5-6 and TRBJ2-1, is DAGVTQSPTHLIKTRGQQVTLRCSPKSGHDTVSWYQQALGQGPQFIFQYYEEEERQRGNFPDRFSGHQFPNYSSELNVNALLLGDSALYLCASSLPGQGFDEQFFGPGTRLTVL.

The CDR3 spells CATKGGGTEAFF. CDR3 coding DNA: TGTGCCACTAAGGGAGGGGGCACTGAAGCTTTCTTT. The V and J genes are TRBV27 and TRBJ1-1, with D tentatively TRBD1 (6 bases). Germline CDR1 reads MNHEY; CDR2 reads SMNVEV (reference sequence). The CDR3 runs 12 residues. The V and J ends lost 10 bases and 4 bases respectively, with 13 bases between them.

V usage is TRBV6-5 and J usage is TRBJ1-6; TRBD1 matches 9 bases. Looked up from germline, CDR1 is MNHEY and CDR2 is SVGAGI. With V trimmed by 6 bases and J by 6 bases, 6 bases remained unmatched. This CDR3 is 15 amino acids long. The CDR3 sequence: CASRIRDRVNSPLHF. The CDR3 DNA reads as TGTGCCAGCAGAATCCGGGACAGGGTTAATTCACCCCTCCACTTT.

The V gene is TRBV19, the J gene TRBJ2-3, with 13 nucleotides matching TRBD2. The junction had 7 bases not matched to a gene; V was cut back by 5 bases and J by 8 bases. In germline, CDR1 is LNHDA, CDR2 SQIVND (reference sequence). CDR3 length: 15 residues. Written as DNA, the CDR3 is TGTGCCAGTAGTCTCCGGACTAGCGGGAGTAGTACGCAGTATTTT. Protein sequence: CASSLRTSGSSTQYF.